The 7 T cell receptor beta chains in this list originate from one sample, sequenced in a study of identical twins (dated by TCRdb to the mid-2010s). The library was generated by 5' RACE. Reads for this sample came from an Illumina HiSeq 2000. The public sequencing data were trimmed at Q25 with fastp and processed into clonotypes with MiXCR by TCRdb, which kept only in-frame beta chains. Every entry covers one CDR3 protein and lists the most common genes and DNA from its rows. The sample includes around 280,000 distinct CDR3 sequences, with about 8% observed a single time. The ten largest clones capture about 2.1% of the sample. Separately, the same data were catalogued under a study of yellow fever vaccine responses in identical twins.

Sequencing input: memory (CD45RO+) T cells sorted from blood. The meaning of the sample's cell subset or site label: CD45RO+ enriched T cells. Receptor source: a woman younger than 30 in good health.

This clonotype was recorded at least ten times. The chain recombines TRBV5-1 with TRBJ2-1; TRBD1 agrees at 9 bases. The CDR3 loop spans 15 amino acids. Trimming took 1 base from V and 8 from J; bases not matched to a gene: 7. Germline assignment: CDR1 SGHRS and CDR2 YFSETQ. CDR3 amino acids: CASSLSDRGWDEQFF. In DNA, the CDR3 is TGCGCCAGCAGCTTGTCGGACAGGGGCTGGGATGAGCAGTTCTTC.

The CDR3 DNA sequence: TGTGCCAGTTACGACAGGAGCTCTGGAAACACCATATATTTT. It translates to CASYDRSSGNTIYF. The chain links TRBV19 to TRBJ1-3; D is possibly TRBD1 (6 bases). The CDR3 spans 14 residues. The germline V gene encodes CDR1 LNHDA and CDR2 SQIVND (reference sequence). V lost 8 bases and J 0 bases, leaving 11 bases between the germline ends.

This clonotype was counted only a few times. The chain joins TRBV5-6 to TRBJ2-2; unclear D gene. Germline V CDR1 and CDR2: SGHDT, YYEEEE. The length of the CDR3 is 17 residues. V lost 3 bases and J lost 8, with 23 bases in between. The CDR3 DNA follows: TGTGCCAGCAGCTCGAGTGGCCTCGGCGAGTGGGTTGGGGAGCTGTTTTTT. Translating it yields CASSSSGLGEWVGELFF.

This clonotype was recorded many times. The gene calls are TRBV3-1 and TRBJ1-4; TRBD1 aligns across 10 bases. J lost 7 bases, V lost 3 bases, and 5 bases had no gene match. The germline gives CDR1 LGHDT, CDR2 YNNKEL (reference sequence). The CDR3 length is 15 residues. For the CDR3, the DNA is TGTGCCAGCAGCCAGGGGACAGGGGAGAGTGAAAAACTGTTTTTT. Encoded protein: CASSQGTGESEKLFF.

This CDR3 is CATSTGTAPPETQYF. In nucleotides, the CDR3 is TGTGCCACCAGTACCGGGACTGCCCCCCCAGAGACCCAGTACTTC. The chain links TRBV24-1 to TRBJ2-5; D might be TRBD2 (6 bases). The germline V gene has CDR1 KGHDR and CDR2 SFDVKD. Trimming took 6 bases from V and 4 from J, leaving 17 bases between them. The CDR3 covers 15 residues.

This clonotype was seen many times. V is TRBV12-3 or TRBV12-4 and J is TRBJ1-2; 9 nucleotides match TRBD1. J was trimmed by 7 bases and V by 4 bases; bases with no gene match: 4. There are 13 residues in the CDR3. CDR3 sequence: CASSYTGGGGYTF. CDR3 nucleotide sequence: TGTGCCAGCAGTTATACAGGGGGCGGTGGCTACACCTTC.

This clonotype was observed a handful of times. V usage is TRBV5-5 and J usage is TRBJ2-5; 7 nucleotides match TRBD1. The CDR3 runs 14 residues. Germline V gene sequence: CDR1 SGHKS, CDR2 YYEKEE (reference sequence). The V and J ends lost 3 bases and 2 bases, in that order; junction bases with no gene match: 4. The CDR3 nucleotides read TGTGCCAGCAGCTCCGGGACAGATCAAGAGACCCAGTACTTC. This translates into CASSSGTDQETQYF. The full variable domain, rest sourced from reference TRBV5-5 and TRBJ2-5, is DAGVTQSPTHLIKTRGQQVTLRCSPISGHKSVSWYQQVLGQGPQFIFQYYEKEERGRGNFPDRFSARQFPNYSSELNVNALLLGDSALYLCASSSGTDQETQYFGPGTRLLVL.